The 31 T cell receptor beta chains below all came from one sample that was sequenced in a study of T cells after yellow fever vaccination. TCRdb recomputed calls from the 5' RACE reads with MiXCR, one row per CDR3 protein. This table holds a few hundred thousand distinct CDR3 sequences, roughly a sixth found once. The source material was PBMCs, sampled 5 to 6 days after the first yellow fever vaccination. All receptors derive from a young man who received the YFV17D yellow fever vaccine.

This clonotype was counted a few times. The chain is built from TRBV29-1 and TRBJ2-2, with D perhaps matching TRBD2 (5 bases). This CDR3 has 15 amino acids. Looked up from germline, CDR1 is SQVTM and CDR2 is ANQGSEA. V was trimmed by 6 bases and J by 3 bases, leaving 17 bases between them. The CDR3 here is CSVGDFGIYTGELFF. As DNA, the CDR3 is TGCAGCGTAGGAGATTTCGGGATCTACACCGGGGAGCTGTTTTTT.

In its sample, this clonotype was seen a few times. The chain's CDR3 is CAWPGDKNTGELFF. CDR3 sequence (DNA): TGTGCCTGGCCTGGGGACAAGAACACCGGGGAGCTGTTTTTT. The chain links TRBV30 to TRBJ2-2, with D tentatively TRBD1 (6 bases). Between the trimmed V and J ends, which lost 5 bases and 1 base, there was a span of 11 bases. The CDR3 extends over 14 amino acids. In germline, CDR1 is GTSNPN, CDR2 SVGIG (reference sequence).

The table lists this clonotype with a few counts. The chain is built from TRBV5-1 and TRBJ2-5, with D maybe TRBD2 (6 bases). V gave up 5 bases and J gave up 5 bases, with 19 bases separating them. CDR1 and CDR2 (germline): SGHRS, YFSETQ. The CDR3 is 15 residues long. The CDR3 here is CASRNSGNAEETQYF. For the CDR3, the DNA is TGCGCCAGCAGGAATAGCGGCAACGCGGAGGAGACCCAGTACTTC.

The chain combines TRBV29-1 with TRBJ2-5; D is perhaps TRBD1 (6 bases). In germline, CDR1 is SQVTM, CDR2 ANQGSEA. V shed 4 bases and J shed 1 base, with 13 bases lying between them. The CDR3 totals 14 residues. The CDR3 bases are TGCAGCGTTGGGGGGCACAGCTCCCAAGAGACCCAGTACTTC. Encoded protein: CSVGGHSSQETQYF.

V and J are TRBV5-1 and TRBJ1-4; D possibly corresponds to TRBD1 (5 bases). The germline V gene encodes CDR1 SGHRS and CDR2 YFSETQ. The V gene lost 5 bases and the J gene lost 5 bases, with 13 bases spanning the gap. The CDR3 has 14 residues. The CDR3 here is CASRSGRGNEKLFF. The CDR3 bases are TGCGCCAGCAGATCAGGGCGAGGGAATGAAAAACTGTTTTTT.

This clonotype occurred a few times. V and J are TRBV7-9 and TRBJ1-1; D gene unclear. Germline V gene lookup returns CDR1 SEHNR and CDR2 FQNEAQ (reference sequence). CDR3 length: 15 residues. With 5 bases removed from V and 1 base from J, the gap between germline ends came to 14 bases. Here the CDR3 DNA reads TGTGCCAGCAGCCTGCTCGGAGGGCCGAACACTGAAGCTTTCTTT. Protein: CASSLLGGPNTEAFF. The full variable domain, completed using reference TRBV7-9 and TRBJ1-1, is DTGVSQNPRHKITKRGQNVTFRCDPISEHNRLYWYRQTLGQGPEFLTYFQNEAQLEKSRLLSDRFSAERPKGSFSTLEIQRTEQGDSAMYLCASSLLGGPNTEAFFGQGTRLTVV.

The V gene is TRBV4-1, the J gene TRBJ2-3, with 8 bases aligning to TRBD1. CDR3 length: 13 amino acids. V shed 4 bases and J 6 bases; nucleotides not matched to a gene: 3. Looked up from germline, CDR1 is MGHRA and CDR2 is YSYEKL. The CDR3 spells CASSPGQEDTQYF. CDR3 coding DNA: TGCGCCAGCAGCCCGGGACAGGAGGATACGCAGTATTTT.

This clonotype has a handful of counts. The gene calls are TRBV28 and TRBJ1-6; no definite D call. CDR3 length: 14 residues. With 3 bases removed from V and 9 bases from J, the gap between germline ends came to 12 bases. Germline V CDR1 and CDR2: MDHEN, SYDVKM. As DNA, the CDR3 is TGTGCCAGCAGTTTTACGGGCCAGCGTTCACCCCTCCACTTT. This encodes CASSFTGQRSPLHF.

V is TRBV5-1 and J is TRBJ2-7; D is tentatively TRBD1 or TRBD2 (5 bases each). Germline lookup yields CDR1 SGHRS and CDR2 YFSETQ. Trimming removed 0 bases from V and 7 bases from J, with 20 bases in between. The CDR3 runs to 16 residues. For the CDR3, the DNA is TGCGCCAGCAGCTTGGTTTCGGGGACCAGGGATGGGGAGCAGTACTTC. The encoded protein is CASSLVSGTRDGEQYF.

The rearrangement uses TRBV9 and TRBJ2-6; 9 bases are shared with TRBD1. The CDR3 contains 17 residues. CDR1 and CDR2 (germline): SGDLS, YYNGEE. V was pared by 3 bases and J by 2 bases, with 6 bases of the junction left unmatched. CDR3 nucleotide sequence: TGTGCCAGCAGCGCGGGGACAGGGAGAGCTGGGGCCAACGTCCTGACTTTC. Amino acid sequence: CASSAGTGRAGANVLTF.

This clonotype has a handful of counts. The rearrangement links TRBV20-1 to TRBJ1-2; D unclear. Germline V lookup: CDR1 DFQATT, CDR2 SNEGSKA (reference sequence). The germline V and J ends were trimmed by 3 bases and 4 bases, with 15 bases remaining between them. The CDR3 consists of 14 residues. The CDR3 region has the DNA TGCAGTGCTAGGACCCGGGGTAGCTTCTATGGCTACACCTTC. It is translated as CSARTRGSFYGYTF.

V gene TRBV4-3 combines with J gene TRBJ1-5, with D maybe TRBD1 (5 bases). CDR1 and CDR2 from the germline V gene are LGHNA and YSLEER. The CDR3 consists of 13 residues. The V and J ends lost 1 base and 9 bases respectively, with 10 bases between them. In DNA form, the CDR3 reads TGCGCCAGCAGCCAAGGAGTGAGGGGGCCCCAGCATTTT. Amino acid sequence: CASSQGVRGPQHF.

This clonotype was counted between two and nine times. V gene TRBV3-1 combines with J gene TRBJ1-5; 12 bases fit TRBD1. The junction had 3 bases not matched to a gene; V was cut back by 3 bases and J by 6 bases. There are 15 residues in the CDR3. Germline assignment: CDR1 LGHDT and CDR2 YNNKEL (reference sequence). The CDR3 sequence: CASSQGTGGSQPQHF. The CDR3 nucleotides are TGTGCCAGCAGCCAGGGGACAGGGGGCAGTCAGCCCCAGCATTTT.

The sample holds many counts of this clonotype. The V call is TRBV5-4, the J call TRBJ2-1; D not resolved. Germline lookup yields CDR1 SGHNT and CDR2 YYREEE (reference sequence). This CDR3 has 13 amino acids. V lost 2 bases and J lost 5, with 8 bases in between. This CDR3 reads CASSLPSDNEQFF. Written as DNA, the CDR3 is TGTGCCAGCAGCTTACCTAGTGACAATGAGCAGTTCTTC.

The chain combines TRBV7-3 with TRBJ2-2, with D perhaps given as TRBD1 or TRBD2 (5 bases each). CDR1 and CDR2 from the germline V gene are SGHTA and FQGTGA. The CDR3 spans 18 residues. Trimming stripped 1 base from V and 3 bases from J, with 18 bases between. For the CDR3, the DNA is TGTGCCAGCAGCTTAAAGAGGGACCCCGACCTCCACACCGGGGAGCTGTTTTTT. The encoded protein is CASSLKRDPDLHTGELFF.

This clonotype occurred a few times. The chain recombines TRBV3-1 with TRBJ1-2; D is uncertain. Deletions cut 0 bases from V and 4 bases from J, with 6 bases between. The CDR3 runs 13 residues. Per the germline V gene, CDR1 is LGHDT and CDR2 is YNNKEL (reference sequence). The CDR3 reads CASSQDWLYGYTF. The CDR3 nucleotides are TGTGCCAGCAGCCAAGATTGGCTCTATGGCTACACCTTC.

The CDR3: CASSLFRGLGANVLTF. DNA of the CDR3: TGTGCCAGCAGTTTGTTCCGGGGGCTTGGGGCCAACGTCCTGACTTTC. The chain joins TRBV28 to TRBJ2-6; the D call may be TRBD1 or TRBD2 (6 bases each). The CDR3 has 16 residues. The V gene lost 3 bases and the J gene lost 3 bases, with 12 bases spanning the gap. Germline V gene sequence: CDR1 MDHEN, CDR2 SYDVKM.

The sample holds a few counts of this clonotype. CDR3 sequence: CASSFSGAYEQYV. The CDR3 bases are TGTGCCAGCAGCTTTAGCGGTGCCTACGAGCAGTACGTC. V is TRBV11-1 and J is TRBJ2-7, with D possibly TRBD2 on 6 matching bases. The CDR3 spans 13 residues. V was cut by 3 bases and J by 2 bases, with 8 bases left in between. Germline-derived CDR1 and CDR2 are SGHAT and FQDESV (reference sequence).

Only a few counts were recorded for this clonotype. The V call is TRBV4-1, the J call TRBJ1-2; D is perhaps TRBD1 (6 bases). The CDR3 sequence is 16 residues long. Trimming shortened V by 0 bases and J by 4 bases, and 15 bases separated the two germline ends. The V gene's germline CDR1 is MGHRA and CDR2 YSYEKL. CDR3 DNA: TGCGCCAGCAGCCAAGATGATACAGGGCTCTTCTATGGCTACACCTTC. This codes for CASSQDDTGLFYGYTF.

This clonotype was seen a handful of times. The chain joins TRBV20-1 to TRBJ1-4, with TRBD1 as a possible D gene (6 bases). In germline, CDR1 is DFQATT, CDR2 SNEGSKA (reference sequence). V gave up 3 bases and J gave up 7 bases, with 18 bases separating them. The CDR3 is made up of 15 amino acids. The CDR3 bases are TGCAGTGCTAGCCCTAACCCGGGGGCGATTGAAAAACTGTTTTTT. It is translated as CSASPNPGAIEKLFF.

The gene calls are TRBV6-5 and TRBJ2-7; D is perhaps TRBD2 (6 bases). CDR3 length: 16 amino acids. The V gene's germline CDR1 is MNHEY and CDR2 SVGAGI. Trimming removed 0 bases at V and 2 bases at J, with 14 bases between. CDR3 in DNA: TGTGCCAGCAGTTACTCAGGGGCGGGGCTCCCCTACGAGCAGTACTTC. This encodes CASSYSGAGLPYEQYF.

The V and J genes are TRBV2 and TRBJ2-3; 14 positions agree with TRBD2. With V trimmed by 11 bases and J by 2 bases, 12 bases remained unmatched. CDR1 is SNHLY, CDR2 FYNNEI, per germline. This CDR3 is built from 17 residues. The CDR3 bases are TGTGCCTTCACCCCCTGGACTAGCGGGGGGTACACAGATACGCAGTATTTT. As protein: CAFTPWTSGGYTDTQYF.

The V gene is TRBV6-6, the J gene TRBJ1-4; D remains ambiguous. V was cut by 6 bases and J by 8 bases, with 10 bases left in between. Per germline, CDR1 MNHNY and CDR2 SVGAGI (reference sequence). This CDR3 comprises 12 residues. The CDR3: CASSYRREKLFF. The CDR3 region has the DNA TGTGCCAGCAGCTACCGGAGGGAAAAACTGTTTTTT.

This clonotype has at least ten counts. The genes are TRBV5-1 and TRBJ1-5; tentative D call: TRBD1 (5 bases). The CDR3 extends over 16 amino acids. CDR1 and CDR2 from the germline V gene are SGHRS and YFSETQ. V gave up 2 bases and J gave up 4 bases, with 16 bases separating them. The DNA of the CDR3 is TGCGCCAGCAGCTTAGGGTTTGGTGGGGGTAATCAGCCCCAGCATTTT. Protein product: CASSLGFGGGNQPQHF.

This chain connects TRBV6-1 to TRBJ2-3; TRBD2 matches 7 bases. This CDR3 has 17 residues. V dropped 7 bases and J dropped 2; count of bases not matched to a gene: 15. Germline CDR1 MNHNS, CDR2 SASEGT. CDR3 sequence (DNA): TGTGCCAGCATCCCCGTTTGGAGCGGGGACGACACAGATACGCAGTATTTT. Its protein is CASIPVWSGDDTDTQYF.

This chain uses TRBV6-1 with TRBJ1-5, with no clear D. Germline CDR1 reads MNHNS; CDR2 reads SASEGT. The CDR3 totals 16 residues. Trimming removed 2 bases at V and 0 bases at J, with 11 bases between. CDR3 coding DNA: TGTGCCAGCAGTGAACAGGCATTTTATAGCAATCAGCCCCAGCATTTT. Translation: CASSEQAFYSNQPQHF.

This chain links TRBV2 with TRBJ1-1; 8 bases fit TRBD1. The length of the CDR3 is 13 residues. Germline values: CDR1 SNHLY, CDR2 FYNNEI. J gave up 5 bases and V 8 bases, and 7 bases lay outside the gene matches. The CDR3 loop reads CASHQGAGTEAFF. DNA of the CDR3: TGTGCCAGCCACCAGGGGGCTGGGACTGAAGCTTTCTTT.

This clonotype has a handful of counts. The chain recombines TRBV20-1 with TRBJ2-3; D possibly corresponds to TRBD1 (7 bases). Germline values: CDR1 DFQATT, CDR2 SNEGSKA (reference sequence). V lost 0 bases to trimming and J lost 4 bases, with 11 bases between them. The CDR3 runs 14 residues. CDR3 sequence: CSARDPGGPDTQYF. The CDR3 bases are TGCAGTGCTAGAGATCCAGGGGGGCCAGATACGCAGTATTTT.

The chain recombines TRBV4-1 with TRBJ1-5; D might be TRBD2 (5 bases). The J call may be incorrect, as the DNA end agrees better with TRBJ2-3. Germline lookup yields CDR1 MGHRA and CDR2 YSYEKL. The length of the CDR3 is 14 residues. CDR3 protein: CASSQDPAGEAQYF. As DNA, the CDR3 is TGCGCCAGCAGCCAAGATCCCGCCGGGGAAGCCCAGTATTTT.

The chain combines TRBV7-8 with TRBJ2-1; 7 bases agree with TRBD2. The CDR3 length is 14 residues. Germline CDR1 is SGHVS and CDR2 is FQNEAQ. The trim removed 7 bases at V and 0 bases at J, leaving 3 bases unmatched. CDR3 DNA: TGTGCCAGCATAGGACTAGACTCCTACAATGAGCAGTTCTTC. It yields the protein CASIGLDSYNEQFF.

This clonotype showed up just a few times. The chain couples TRBV7-9 to TRBJ2-5; D is unresolved. This CDR3 region has 14 residues. Germline values: CDR1 SEHNR, CDR2 FQNEAQ (reference sequence). V was trimmed by 5 bases and J by 4 bases, leaving 14 bases between them. The CDR3 DNA reads TGTGCCAGCAGCCCATCAGTGTATTTAGAGACCCAGTACTTC. This encodes CASSPSVYLETQYF.